Listed below are T cell receptor beta chains from one sample, sequenced in a study of vaccination and CD4 T cells after COVID-19. These TCRs' antigens remain unknown. MiXCR, run by TCRdb on the PCR reads, gives a single entry per CDR3 protein. The repertoire includes about 21,000 distinct CDR3 sequences, around two fifths of them detected once, and 15% to 20% sits in the top ten. Specimen: CD4+ T cells from blood, cultured in vitro, collected before SARS-CoV-2 vaccination. The receptors shown here come from a human donor who received a COVID-19 vaccine. Each CDR3 is given without its conserved first and last residue. Each record gives: J gene, V gene, CDR3 protein.

>TRBJ2-6|TRBV7-6
ASSPAYHRGTGANVLT
>TRBJ2-7|TRBV29-1
SVQQGASYEQY
>TRBJ2-6|TRBV15
ATSRSMSSGANVLT
>TRBJ1-1|TRBV20-1
SADRGPSTEAF
>TRBJ1-1|TRBV20-1
SARDPGGTEAF
>TRBJ2-7|TRBV7-2
ASTVGLNVYEQY
>TRBJ2-7|TRBV7-9
ASSPDVAYEQY
>TRBJ2-7|TRBV6-1
ASSLQDGADSYEQY
>TRBJ1-3|TRBV24-1
ATSDLRIGSPVY
>TRBJ2-7|TRBV2
ASRLAGVEQY
>TRBJ2-3|TRBV7-3
ASSLFIADTQY
>TRBJ2-7|TRBV7-9
ASSLDLGQGFDEQY
>TRBJ2-1|TRBV29-1
CVELVARPNEQF
>TRBJ2-5|TRBV6-5
ASSSGLAGTETQY
>TRBJ2-3|TRBV6-1
ASSRDRARDTQY
>TRBJ1-6|TRBV12-3/TRBV12-4
ASSFAGQVNSPLH
>TRBJ2-5|TRBV10-3
AISESQLAGGPRTQY
>TRBJ1-3|TRBV6-2/TRBV6-3
ASSLLYPNSGNTIY
>TRBJ2-3|TRBV7-3
ASSPWGGVGDTQY
>TRBJ1-2|TRBV7-9
ASSGTRDYGYT
>TRBJ1-1|TRBV24-1
ATSDRGDTEAF
>TRBJ1-1|TRBV27
ASSPTGGTEAF
>TRBJ1-2|TRBV30
AWALGQGQNYGYT
>TRBJ2-2|TRBV6-5
ASSYRRVGELF
>TRBJ1-5|TRBV6-1
ASRALQGHNQPQH
>TRBJ2-7|TRBV12-3/TRBV12-4
ASSRDTLYEQY
>TRBJ2-5|TRBV6-1
ASSETGVGQETQY
>TRBJ1-6|TRBV11-2
ASSLGAGSSYSPLH
>TRBJ1-4|TRBV6-1
ASSVVPEGEKLF
>TRBJ2-7|TRBV6-5
ASSFQGQGLDGEQY
>TRBJ1-6|TRBV30
AFWTGEVGSPLH